These 18 T cell receptor beta chains originate from one sample sequenced in a study of control samples from healthy donors and cancer patients. This table comes from immunoSEQ multiplex PCR, and its TCRdb copy is limited to in-frame clones, with some not included. Of roughly 150,000 clones in the sample, 93% were seen once. Sequenced input: blood. The receptors here all came from a man aged 50-60 years in good health.

The chain uses TRBV6-2 or TRBV6-3 and TRBJ2-7; no clear D. V was pared by 0 bases and J by 1 base, with 7 bases between. CDR3 length: 14 amino acids. Per germline, CDR1 MNHEY and CDR2 SVGEGT. The CDR3 loop is CASSYSSSSYEQYF. CDR3 bases: TGTGCCAGCAGTTACTCGTCCTCATCCTACGAGCAGTACTTC.

This clone was seen only once. The gene calls are TRBV7-2 and TRBJ1-6, with unresolved D. Between the trimmed V and J ends, which lost 5 bases and 5 bases, there was a span of 22 bases. The CDR3 loop spans 18 amino acids. The V gene's germline CDR1 is SGHTA and CDR2 FQGNSA. The CDR3 DNA reads TGTGCCAGCAGCCCATCTTATGCCCTACGAGGACATAATTCACCCCTCCACTTT. Protein product: CASSPSYALRGHNSPLHF.

CDR3 sequence (DNA): TGTGCCAGTACCGGGACAGGACTTTATAATTCACCCCTCCACTTT. Residues: CASTGTGLYNSPLHF. The rearrangement uses TRBV27 and TRBJ1-6, with 8 bases that match TRBD1. V lost 9 bases to trimming and J lost 4 bases; unmatched junction nucleotides: 8. CDR3 length: 15 residues. CDR1 is MNHEY, CDR2 SMNVEV, per germline (reference sequence).

DNA for the CDR3: TGTGCCAGTAGTATAGAACAGGGGGCCTCCTACGAGCAGTACTTC. It translates to CASSIEQGASYEQYF. The rearrangement links TRBV19 to TRBJ2-7, with 9 bases that match TRBD1. The ends lost 0 bases at V and 0 bases at J; junction bases unmatched: 0. The CDR3 has 15 amino acids. Per the germline V gene, CDR1 is LNHDA and CDR2 is SQIVND (reference sequence).

The J gene is TRBJ1-1, the V gene TRBV12-3 or TRBV12-4; D gene ambiguous. Trimming removed 2 bases at V and 1 base at J, with 5 bases between. This CDR3 spans 13 amino acids. CDR3 loop: CASSLRQNTEAFF. The DNA for the CDR3 is TGTGCCAGCAGTTTACGGCAGAACACTGAAGCTTTCTTT.

This chain links TRBV19 with TRBJ2-3; maybe TRBD2 (5 bases). Germline CDR1 LNHDA, CDR2 SQIVND (reference sequence). Trimming pared 6 bases from V and 6 bases from J, leaving 13 bases between. The CDR3 loop spans 13 amino acids. CDR3 sequence reads: CASRRASKDTQYF. CDR3 DNA: TGTGCCAGTAGAAGGGCTAGCAAGGATACGCAGTATTTT.

The CDR3 nucleotides are TGCAGCGTTCGCGGGACAGGGAGCTCTGGAAACACCATATATTTT. Its protein product is CSVRGTGSSGNTIYF. The chain uses TRBV29-1 and TRBJ1-3; 9 nucleotides align to TRBD1. CDR3 length: 15 amino acids. Germline trimming cut 5 bases from V and 0 bases from J; bases unmatched to any gene: 5. Germline lookup yields CDR1 SQVTM and CDR2 ANQGSEA.

This chain connects TRBV20-1 to TRBJ2-7; D is uncertain. V dropped 5 bases and J dropped 3 bases, with 5 bases sitting between them. This CDR3 has 10 amino acids. The germline gives CDR1 DFQATT, CDR2 SNEGSKA (reference sequence). CDR3 in DNA: TGCAGTGCTGGGCACTACGAGCAGTACTTC. Its translation is CSAGHYEQYF.

CDR3 region: CASSQGSGGGTF. CDR3 nucleotides: TGTGCCAGCAGCCAAGGATCAGGGGGCGGCACCTTC. V and J are TRBV3-1 (or the pseudogene TRBV3-2) and TRBJ1-2; 8 nucleotides align to TRBD1. CDR1 is LGHDT, CDR2 YNNKEL, per germline (reference sequence). CDR3 size: 12 residues. With 1 base clipped from V and 13 bases from J, the junction kept 5 bases outside the gene matches.

The chain combines TRBV7-9 with TRBJ1-1, with D possibly being TRBD1 (5 bases). The CDR3 consists of 16 residues. Trimming left V 5 bases short and J 1 base short, with 17 bases between. Germline V gives CDR1 SEHNR, CDR2 FQNEAQ (reference sequence). CDR3 residues: CASSPRDGRGNTEAFF. Here the CDR3 DNA reads TGTGCCAGCAGCCCTCGGGATGGGAGGGGGAACACTGAAGCTTTCTTT.

The chain couples TRBV12-3 or TRBV12-4 to TRBJ1-5; unclear D gene. Trimming shortened V by 7 bases and J by 4 bases, and 11 bases separated the two germline ends. The CDR3 is 13 residues long. This chain's CDR3 is CASTPGGNQPQHF. The CDR3 nucleotides are TGTGCCAGCACCCCGGGCGGGAATCAGCCCCAGCATTTT.

The V gene is TRBV19, the J gene TRBJ1-5; D unclear. CDR3 length: 15 amino acids. Trimming took 3 bases from V and 1 from J, leaving 10 bases between them. The germline CDR1 and CDR2 sequences are LNHDA and SQIVND (reference sequence). The CDR3, as DNA: TGTGCCAGTAGTATTAGCAGGCCCAGCAATCAGCCCCAGCATTTT. This encodes CASSISRPSNQPQHF.

The chain is built from TRBV29-1 and TRBJ2-1; TRBD1 matches 10 bases. This CDR3 region has 14 residues. With 8 bases clipped from V and 7 bases from J, the junction kept 11 bases outside the gene matches. Germline V gene sequence: CDR1 SQVTM, CDR2 ANQGSEA. CDR3: CSSSWTGGGNEQFF. DNA of the CDR3: TGCAGCTCCTCCTGGACAGGGGGGGGGAATGAGCAGTTCTTC.

The chain combines TRBV10-3 with TRBJ1-4; D ambiguous. This CDR3 comprises 14 residues. CDR1 and CDR2 (germline): ENHRY, SYGVKD. The CDR3 DNA reads TGTGCTAACAGCCCTGATGCAACTAATGAAAAACTGTTTTTT. It is translated as CANSPDATNEKLFF.

The chain has TRBV10-3 and TRBJ1-1; 9 bases match TRBD1. V dropped 4 bases and J dropped 1; count of bases not matched to a gene: 7. The CDR3 has 16 amino acids. Germline CDR1 is ENHRY and CDR2 is SYGVKD. CDR3 in DNA: TGTGCCATCAGTGGATTAGGACAGGGGACGAACACTGAAGCTTTCTTT. It encodes CAISGLGQGTNTEAFF.

The chain joins TRBV12-3 or TRBV12-4 to TRBJ1-4; weak D call: TRBD1 (6 bases). The CDR3 is made up of 13 amino acids. Trimming cost V 8 bases and J 3 bases, with 10 bases left between them. The CDR3 DNA sequence: TGTGCCAGCCGGGGGCCGGCTAATGAAAAACTGTTTTTT. Translation gives CASRGPANEKLFF.

This clone was counted a single time. For the CDR3, the DNA is TGTGCCAGCCGGACAGATGGATCCTATAATTCACCCCTCCACTTT. It yields the protein CASRTDGSYNSPLHF. The V gene is TRBV2, the J gene TRBJ1-6; weak D call: TRBD1 (6 bases). The CDR3 contains 15 residues. CDR1 is SNHLY, CDR2 FYNNEI, per germline. Trimming took 8 bases from V and 1 from J, leaving 12 bases between them. Full variable domain (missing parts from reference TRBV2 and TRBJ1-6): EPEVTQTPSHQVTQMGQEVILRCVPISNHLYFYWYRQILGQKVEFLVSFYNNEISEKSEIFDDQFSVERPDGSNFTLKIRSTKLEDSAMYFCASRTDGSYNSPLHFGNGTRLTVT.

The chain joins TRBV29-1 to TRBJ2-7, with a tentative D call TRBD2 (5 bases). Germline V gene data show CDR1 as SQVTM and CDR2 as ANQGSEA. The CDR3 consists of 11 residues. Trimming pared 6 bases from V and 2 bases from J, leaving 8 bases between. In DNA form, the CDR3 reads TGCAGCGTAGCCGGGGCCTACGAGCAGTACTTC. Its translation: CSVAGAYEQYF.